These 18 T cell receptor beta chains came from one sample sequenced in a study of T cells in Graves' hyperthyroidism and ophthalmopathy. Amplification targeted TCR beta CDR3 regions from RNA transcripts. A first-round RT-PCR of the TCR CDR3 used the HTBI primer set. TCRdb fed the multiplex PCR reads into MiXCR, producing one record per CDR3 protein. The data hold a few hundred thousand distinct CDR3 sequences, with more than 20% observed a single time. The sample taken for sequencing was blood. These receptors came from a man aged 50-60 years with Graves' hyperthyroidism.

This clonotype has a count of ten or more. This chain joins TRBV7-9 and TRBJ2-7; 9 positions agree with TRBD2. CDR3 length: 13 residues. Germline values: CDR1 SEHNR, CDR2 FQNEAQ (reference sequence). The J segment lost 3 bases and the V segment lost 8 bases, leaving 5 bases of the junction unmatched. CDR3 region: CASRSGGSYEQYF. CDR3 sequence (DNA): TGTGCCAGCCGAAGCGGGGGGAGCTACGAGCAGTACTTC.

The sample holds a few counts of this clonotype. This chain links TRBV4-1 with TRBJ1-6; D is possibly TRBD1 (5 bases). The CDR3 has 15 amino acids. V lost 0 bases, J lost 10 bases, and 13 bases lay in between. Germline V gives CDR1 MGHRA, CDR2 YSYEKL. The CDR3 is CASSQDTGGWSPLHF. CDR3 nucleotides: TGCGCCAGCAGCCAAGATACCGGGGGGTGGTCACCCCTCCACTTT.

The V gene is TRBV2, the J gene TRBJ1-5; TRBD1 matches at 8 bases. The CDR3 extends over 15 amino acids. The junction had 5 bases not matched to a gene; V was cut back by 2 bases and J by 5 bases. Germline lookup yields CDR1 SNHLY and CDR2 FYNNEI. The CDR3 region is CASSETSGGHQPQHF. CDR3 sequence (DNA): TGTGCCAGCAGTGAAACATCAGGGGGCCATCAGCCCCAGCATTTT.

The chain recombines TRBV20-1 with TRBJ2-3; D is unclear. CDR1 is DFQATT, CDR2 SNEGSKA, per germline (reference sequence). The CDR3 consists of 11 residues. Trimming shortened V by 6 bases and J by 5 bases, and 9 bases separated the two germline ends. The chain's CDR3 is CSAPTRDTQYF. Here the CDR3 DNA reads TGCAGTGCCCCAACAAGAGATACGCAGTATTTT.

CDR3 DNA sequence: TGTGCCAGCATGTTCGGCGGAAGCAGCACAGATACGCAGTATTTT. The encoded protein is CASMFGGSSTDTQYF. The chain joins TRBV12-3 or TRBV12-4 to TRBJ2-3; D is uncertain. V was pared by 7 bases and J by 0 bases, with 14 bases between. This CDR3 has 15 amino acids.

The table lists this clonotype with many counts. The chain links TRBV6-2 or TRBV6-3 to TRBJ2-5; a possible D gene is TRBD1 (5 bases). The CDR3 contains 16 residues. Trimming removed 1 base at V and 5 bases at J, with 17 bases between. In germline, CDR1 is MNHEY, CDR2 SVGEGT. The CDR3 reads CASSYFLGPKKETQYF. The CDR3 DNA is TGTGCCAGCAGTTACTTCCTGGGGCCCAAAAAGGAGACCCAGTACTTC.

The chain combines TRBV19 with TRBJ2-1; either TRBD1 or TRBD2 may supply D (5 bases each). This CDR3 contains 15 residues. Germline CDR1 and CDR2: LNHDA and SQIVND (reference sequence). V was cut by 3 bases and J by 5 bases, with 14 bases left in between. CDR3 loop: CASSITGTANNEQFF. CDR3 nucleotide sequence: TGTGCCAGTAGTATTACCGGGACCGCAAACAATGAGCAGTTCTTC.

Ten or more counts support this clonotype. The chain combines TRBV6-1 with TRBJ2-3; TRBD2 matches at 10 bases. V shed 6 bases, J shed 1 base, and the junction held 4 bases outside the gene matches. Germline V CDR1 and CDR2: MNHNS, SASEGT. The CDR3 consists of 15 residues. The CDR3 DNA sequence: TGTGCCAGCAGCTCCGGGACTAGCGGCACAGATACGCAGTATTTT. Translating it yields CASSSGTSGTDTQYF.

This clonotype was counted at least ten times. The rearrangement links TRBV11-3 to TRBJ2-1; 8 bases line up with TRBD1. The CDR3 is 13 residues long. J was trimmed by 9 bases and V by 8 bases; bases with no gene match: 9. CDR1 is SGHNT and CDR2 is YENEEA in the germline V gene. The CDR3 nucleotides are TGTGCCAGCTCAGGGGGCGGGTCGGGTGAGCAGTTCTTC. This encodes CASSGGGSGEQFF.

This clonotype has a count of ten or more. The gene calls are TRBV30 and TRBJ2-3, with D possibly TRBD1 on 6 matching bases. The CDR3 sequence is 14 residues long. Trimming removed 3 bases from V and 2 bases from J, with 12 bases in between. Germline V gene data show CDR1 as GTSNPN and CDR2 as SVGIG (reference sequence). CDR3 sequence reads: CAWRSGVHTDTQYF. In nucleotides, the CDR3 is TGTGCCTGGAGGTCAGGGGTCCACACAGATACGCAGTATTTT.

CDR3 sequence reads: CASSSGVNTEAFF. The CDR3 nucleotides are TGTGCCAGCAGTTCTGGAGTGAACACTGAAGCTTTCTTT. The chain uses TRBV6-5 and TRBJ1-1, with no clear D. V was cut by 4 bases and J by 0 bases, with 6 bases left in between. Germline V gives CDR1 MNHEY, CDR2 SVGAGI. The CDR3 contains 13 residues.

This chain connects TRBV19 to TRBJ1-2, with 9 nucleotides matching TRBD1. This CDR3 is built from 13 residues. V lost 4 bases to trimming and J lost 5 bases; unmatched junction nucleotides: 2. In germline, CDR1 is LNHDA, CDR2 SQIVND (reference sequence). Written as DNA, the CDR3 is TGTGCCAGTAGTAAGACAGGGGGATATGGCTACACCTTC. Protein product: CASSKTGGYGYTF.

V is TRBV4-1 and J is TRBJ2-7, with 12 positions matching TRBD2. Germline lookup yields CDR1 MGHRA and CDR2 YSYEKL. The junction had 2 bases not matched to a gene; V was cut back by 3 bases and J by 8 bases. The CDR3 spans 13 residues. CDR3 in amino acids: CASSHGLAGQQYF. The CDR3 region has the DNA TGCGCCAGCAGCCACGGACTAGCGGGGCAGCAGTACTTC.

Only a few counts were recorded for this clonotype. V usage is TRBV6-1 and J usage is TRBJ1-1; D unresolved. V was pared by 1 base and J by 5 bases, with 8 bases between. Looked up from germline, CDR1 is MNHNS and CDR2 is SASEGT. The CDR3 runs to 13 residues. The CDR3 bases are TGTGCCAGCAGTGAAGGATTTGTGACTGAAGCTTTCTTT. Protein product: CASSEGFVTEAFF.

The CDR3 sequence: CASSVERLSYNEQFF. The CDR3 region has the DNA TGTGCCAGCAGCGTAGAGCGACTCTCCTACAATGAGCAGTTCTTC. The rearrangement joins TRBV9 to TRBJ2-1; D gene unclear. This CDR3 is built from 15 residues. Trimming left V 0 bases short and J 0 bases short, with 7 bases between. Per germline, CDR1 SGDLS and CDR2 YYNGEE.

This clonotype was counted many times. The chain joins TRBV4-1 to TRBJ2-1; the match to TRBD2 covers 9 bases. CDR3 size: 16 residues. After removal of 0 bases from V and 8 bases from J, the junction contained 8 bases not matched to a gene. Per the germline V gene, CDR1 is MGHRA and CDR2 is YSYEKL. CDR3 in DNA: TGCGCCAGCAGCCAAGACGTTGCGGGAGGGGTGGATGAGCAGTTCTTC. Translation: CASSQDVAGGVDEQFF.

The chain joins TRBV11-3 to TRBJ2-5; 16 positions match TRBD2. The CDR3 is 17 residues long. The J segment lost 5 bases and the V segment lost 3 bases, leaving 6 bases of the junction unmatched. Germline V lookup: CDR1 SGHNT, CDR2 YENEEA. For the CDR3, the DNA is TGTGCCAGCAGCTTTGCCGGGACTAGCGGGAGGGCTGAGACCCAGTACTTC. Protein sequence: CASSFAGTSGRAETQYF.

This clonotype was found a few times. The chain couples TRBV14 to TRBJ2-5; 13 bases line up with TRBD2. Trimming at V came to 1 base and at J to 4 bases, leaving 3 bases not matched to a gene. The germline gives CDR1 SGHDN, CDR2 FVKESK. The CDR3 has 16 residues. For the CDR3, the DNA is TGTGCCAGCAGCCAAGGAAGACTAGCGGGAGGAGAGACCCAGTACTTC. Protein sequence: CASSQGRLAGGETQYF.